The 29 T cell receptor beta chains below all came from one sample that was sequenced in a study of blood T cell repertoires in COVID-19. Profiling relied on immunoSEQ multiplex PCR, and the TCRdb table lists in-frame clones only, not all of them. The profile shows around 100,000 clones, 70% to 80% of them singletons. Sequences were obtained from peripheral blood. These receptors originate from a man aged 70-80 years with active or convalescent COVID-19.

The genes are TRBV7-9 and TRBJ1-4, with 7 positions matching TRBD1. V dropped 4 bases and J dropped 7; count of bases not matched to a gene: 3. Germline CDR1 SEHNR, CDR2 FQNEAQ (reference sequence). The CDR3 loop spans 13 amino acids. Here the CDR3 reads CASSSGTVEKLFF. Written as DNA, the CDR3 is TGTGCCAGCAGCTCTGGGACAGTTGAAAAACTGTTTTTT.

The rearrangement joins TRBV2 to TRBJ2-3; 11 bases match TRBD1. This CDR3 comprises 15 residues. Losses at the gene ends were 5 bases for V and 4 bases for J; bases not matched to a gene: 5. Per the germline V gene, CDR1 is SNHLY and CDR2 is FYNNEI. The CDR3 nucleotides read TGTGCCAGCAGTACGGGACAGGGGGACGCAGATACGCAGTATTTT. Translating it yields CASSTGQGDADTQYF.

The chain recombines TRBV7-2 with TRBJ2-7; 10 bases are shared with TRBD2. The germline V gene has CDR1 SGHTA and CDR2 FQGNSA. The CDR3 runs 14 residues. V trimming: 3 bases; J trimming: 5 bases; junction bases outside the gene matches: 4. CDR3 in DNA: TGTGCCAGCAGCTTTACAGCGGGGGGGAACGAGCAGTACTTC. Amino acids: CASSFTAGGNEQYF.

The chain couples TRBV29-1 to TRBJ1-1; D gene unclear. Germline CDR1 reads SQVTM; CDR2 reads ANQGSEA. This CDR3 is built from 11 residues. V dropped 4 bases and J dropped 11 bases, with 14 bases sitting between them. For the CDR3, the DNA is TGCAGCGTTGCACCACTTGGTACGGCTTTCTTT. Protein sequence: CSVAPLGTAFF.

The rearrangement uses TRBV4-2 and TRBJ1-1; possibly TRBD1 for D (5 bases). The CDR3 totals 15 residues. Germline V gene lookup returns CDR1 LGHNA and CDR2 YNFKEQ. The V gene lost 1 base and the J gene lost 5 bases, with 14 bases spanning the gap. The CDR3 spells CASSQVSGRGTEAFF. The CDR3 DNA sequence: TGTGCCAGCAGCCAAGTATCAGGGAGGGGTACTGAAGCTTTCTTT.

This chain links TRBV15 with TRBJ1-1; unclear D gene. This CDR3 is built from 15 residues. The germline gives CDR1 LNHNV, CDR2 YYDKDF (reference sequence). Trimming pared 0 bases from V and 5 bases from J, leaving 13 bases between. The CDR3 DNA reads as TGTGCCACCAGCAGAGAGGAGGGAAGAGAAACTGAAGCTTTCTTT. Amino acid sequence: CATSREEGRETEAFF.

The chain links TRBV12-3 or TRBV12-4 to TRBJ2-3; possible D gene TRBD2, 5 bases. The CDR3 spans 12 residues. The ends were cut back, 3 bases at V and 6 bases at J, with 7 bases in the middle. The CDR3 region is CASSFPGDTQYF. CDR3 bases: TGTGCCAGCAGTTTTCCGGGGGATACGCAGTATTTT.

The chain couples TRBV9 to TRBJ1-5, with TRBD1 as a possible D gene (5 bases). V was cut by 1 base and J by 5 bases, with 10 bases left in between. Germline loops: CDR1 SGDLS, CDR2 YYNGEE. This CDR3 is built from 14 residues. CDR3 loop: CASSVNQGDQPQHF. In DNA form, the CDR3 reads TGTGCCAGCAGCGTAAATCAGGGCGATCAGCCCCAGCATTTT.

CDR3 protein: CASSFGVGGKGEAFF. The CDR3 bases are TGTGCCAGCAGTTTTGGAGTGGGGGGGAAGGGTGAAGCTTTCTTT. This chain links TRBV28 with TRBJ1-1; D may be TRBD1 (5 bases). Germline loops: CDR1 MDHEN, CDR2 SYDVKM. The CDR3 loop spans 15 amino acids. Trimming took off 3 bases at V and 7 bases at J, with 18 bases between the two ends.

The chain couples TRBV27 to TRBJ1-1; D call uncertain. Looked up from germline, CDR1 is MNHEY and CDR2 is SMNVEV (reference sequence). The CDR3 runs to 13 residues. V gave up 2 bases and J gave up 1 base, with 5 bases separating them. CDR3 in amino acids: CASSLSRNTEAFF. The CDR3 nucleotides are TGTGCCAGCAGTTTAAGCCGGAACACTGAAGCTTTCTTT.

This chain connects TRBV7-8 to TRBJ1-1; no firm D call. CDR1 and CDR2 from the germline V gene are SGHVS and FQNEAQ. V lost 6 bases and J 5 bases, leaving 10 bases between the germline ends. The CDR3 spans 12 residues. The CDR3 reads CASRLVSTEAFF. DNA of the CDR3: TGTGCCAGCAGACTAGTTTCAACTGAAGCTTTCTTT.

This chain connects TRBV7-6 to TRBJ2-6; 8 bases are a match to TRBD1. V was clipped by 1 base and J by 2 bases; unmatched bases: 7. This CDR3 spans 18 amino acids. The germline gives CDR1 SGHVS, CDR2 FNYEAQ. This CDR3 reads CASSLGVRGQAGANVLTF. The DNA of the CDR3 is TGTGCCAGCAGCTTAGGCGTCAGGGGGCAGGCTGGGGCCAACGTCCTGACTTTC.

The rearrangement joins TRBV6-2 or TRBV6-3 to TRBJ2-7; TRBD1 might be the D (5 bases). This CDR3 region has 13 residues. Trimming cost V 2 bases and J 1 base, with 6 bases left between them. From germline, CDR1 is MNHEY and CDR2 SVGEGT. This CDR3 reads CASSYGASYEQYF. DNA of the CDR3: TGTGCCAGCAGTTACGGGGCTTCCTACGAGCAGTACTTC.

This chain connects TRBV5-1 to TRBJ2-7, with TRBD2 matching 13 bases. The CDR3 spans 17 residues. V shed 0 bases, J shed 3 bases, and the junction held 6 bases outside the gene matches. Per germline, CDR1 SGHRS and CDR2 YFSETQ. CDR3 sequence: CASSLVTSGRAHYEQYF. CDR3 DNA sequence: TGCGCCAGCAGCTTGGTTACTAGCGGGAGGGCCCACTACGAGCAGTACTTC.

The chain couples TRBV29-1 to TRBJ2-7, with 7 bases matching TRBD1. This CDR3 has 14 amino acids. CDR1 and CDR2 (germline): SQVTM, ANQGSEA. J was trimmed by 0 bases and V by 6 bases; bases with no gene match: 8. The CDR3 sequence: CSVVDRTHSYEQYF. DNA of the CDR3: TGCAGCGTGGTGGACAGGACTCACTCCTACGAGCAGTACTTC.

The chain recombines TRBV6-1 with TRBJ2-1, with a tentative D call TRBD1 (5 bases). With 1 base removed from V and 0 bases from J, the gap between germline ends came to 7 bases. This CDR3 is built from 15 residues. Germline V gives CDR1 MNHNS, CDR2 SASEGT. DNA for the CDR3: TGTGCCAGCAGTGAAGTAAGGGGCTCCTACAATGAGCAGTTCTTC. Amino acid sequence: CASSEVRGSYNEQFF.

The rearrangement links TRBV14 to TRBJ1-1, with D hard to call. CDR3 length: 14 amino acids. Trimming took off 6 bases at V and 1 base at J, with 12 bases between the two ends. The germline V gene has CDR1 SGHDN and CDR2 FVKESK. CDR3 sequence: CASSLIGRNTEAFF. For the CDR3, the DNA is TGTGCCAGCAGTTTAATCGGGAGGAACACTGAAGCTTTCTTT. Supplemented by reference TRBV14 and TRBJ1-1, the full variable domain reads EAGVTQFPSHSVIEKGQTVTLRCDPISGHDNLYWYRRVMGKEIKFLLHFVKESKQDESGMPNNRFLAERTGGTYSTLKVQPAELEDSGVYFCASSLIGRNTEAFFGQGTRLTVV.

This clone occurred once. The rearrangement links TRBV4-3 to TRBJ2-1; 9 bases match TRBD1. CDR1 LGHNA and CDR2 YSLEER come from the germline V gene. J lost 4 bases, V lost 0 bases, and 4 bases had no gene match. The CDR3 is 16 residues long. For the CDR3, the DNA is TGCGCCAGCAGCCAAGACTGGGGACAGGGTTACAATGAGCAGTTCTTC. Residues: CASSQDWGQGYNEQFF.

This clone was picked up a small number of times. The chain carries TRBV9 and TRBJ2-7; TRBD1 aligns across 9 bases. Trimming cost V 4 bases and J 0 bases; bases outside gene matches: 5. The CDR3 runs 15 residues. CDR1 and CDR2 from the germline V gene are SGDLS and YYNGEE. The CDR3 nucleotides are TGTGCCAGCAGCCCTCGACAGGGGGGCTCCTACGAGCAGTACTTC. Its protein is CASSPRQGGSYEQYF. The full variable domain, its missing parts supplied by reference TRBV9 and TRBJ2-7, is DSGVTQTPKHLITATGQRVTLRCSPRSGDLSVYWYQQSLDQGLQFLIQYYNGEERAKGNILERFSAQQFPDLHSELNLSSLELGDSALYFCASSPRQGGSYEQYFGPGTRLTVT.

The chain uses TRBV12-3 or TRBV12-4 and TRBJ1-6; D unclear. The CDR3 contains 12 residues. V was cut by 2 bases and J by 9 bases, with 5 bases left in between. CDR3 bases: TGTGCCAGCAGTTTATCAGGTTCACCCCTCCACTTT. Its translation: CASSLSGSPLHF.

J is TRBJ1-1 and V is TRBV28, with D possibly TRBD1 on 6 matching bases. CDR1 and CDR2 (germline): MDHEN, SYDVKM. This CDR3 comprises 16 residues. Deletions cut 0 bases from V and 3 bases from J, with 14 bases between. CDR3 DNA: TGTGCCAGCAGTTTATGGACAGGCGCTTTGTACACTGAAGCTTTCTTT. This codes for CASSLWTGALYTEAFF.

The chain uses TRBV3-1 (or the pseudogene TRBV3-2) and TRBJ2-5, with D possibly being TRBD2 (6 bases). Germline-derived CDR1 and CDR2 are LGHDT and YNNKEL (reference sequence). This CDR3 is built from 14 residues. The V end lost 4 bases, the J end lost 7 bases, and 16 bases lay between the germline ends. The CDR3 sequence: CASSRGTGRGTQYF. CDR3 DNA sequence: TGTGCCAGCAGCCGCGGGACGGGACGGGGGACCCAGTACTTC.

This clone has just one count. The chain recombines TRBV24-1 with TRBJ2-3; possible D gene TRBD2, 7 bases. The CDR3 is 12 amino acids. Germline-derived CDR1 and CDR2 are KGHDR and SFDVKD. Trimming left V 9 bases short and J 4 bases short, with 10 bases between. In nucleotides, the CDR3 is TGTGCCACCCAGGGGAGGGCAGATACGCAGTATTTT. This codes for CATQGRADTQYF.

The chain couples TRBV4-2 to TRBJ1-1; D call uncertain. The CDR3 is 13 amino acids. Germline-derived CDR1 and CDR2 are LGHNA and YNFKEQ. The germline V and J ends were trimmed by 1 base and 0 bases, with 3 bases remaining between them. CDR3: CASSQGMNTEAFF. CDR3 nucleotides: TGTGCCAGCAGCCAAGGTATGAACACTGAAGCTTTCTTT.

As for this clone: Relative to the germline gene, one junction end is altered; a read error may explain this. The chain has TRBV5-1 and TRBJ2-3; no clear D gene. This CDR3 has 14 amino acids. The germline V gene has CDR1 SGHRS and CDR2 YFSETQ. In DNA, the CDR3 is TGCGCCAGCAGCATACCGACAAGCACAAATACGCAGTATTTT. Its protein is CASSIPTSTNTQYF.

J is TRBJ1-5 and V is TRBV27; 8 nucleotides line up with TRBD1. Germline CDR1 and CDR2: MNHEY and SMNVEV (reference sequence). The ends lost 6 bases at V and 2 bases at J; junction bases unmatched: 3. This CDR3 has 14 residues. CDR3 residues: CASSQGAGNQPQHF. The CDR3 region has the DNA TGTGCCAGCAGCCAGGGGGCCGGCAATCAGCCCCAGCATTTT.

V usage is TRBV5-1 and J usage is TRBJ2-1, with 8 bases that match TRBD1. The CDR3 is 19 amino acids. From germline, CDR1 is SGHRS and CDR2 YFSETQ. V shed 5 bases, J shed 0 bases, and the junction held 16 bases outside the gene matches. In DNA form, the CDR3 reads TGCGCCAGCAGACCCGGACAGGGTCATATTGAAAGCTCCTACAATGAGCAGTTCTTC. Translation: CASRPGQGHIESSYNEQFF.

In nucleotides, the CDR3 is TGTGCCAGCAGTCGAACGCGGGGTAACCAAGAGACCCAGTACTTC. Its translation is CASSRTRGNQETQYF. The rearrangement links TRBV7-3 to TRBJ2-5, with a tentative D call TRBD2 (6 bases). The CDR3 has 15 amino acids. The germline gives CDR1 SGHTA, CDR2 FQGTGA. V lost 6 bases to trimming and J lost 0 bases, with 14 bases between them.

The DNA for the CDR3 is TGTGCCAGCAGCTTAGCCGGGATATCTGGAAACACCATATATTTT. It translates to CASSLAGISGNTIYF. The chain couples TRBV7-9 to TRBJ1-3; no clear D gene. Trimming removed 0 bases from V and 1 base from J, with 7 bases in between. Germline loops: CDR1 SEHNR, CDR2 FQNEAQ (reference sequence). This CDR3 has 15 amino acids.